This T cell receptor (gamma chain) was captured by sequencing in a study of γδ T cells in repeated Plasmodium falciparum infection. Bulk repertoires came from Vgamma9/Vdelta2+ or Vdelta2-negative gammadelta T cells flow-sorted from PBMC. Details on this clone: A read error likely explains why the TCRdb protein, taken from a much larger clone, differs from this DNA's translation at residue 13; the protein shown is translated from the DNA.

This CDR3 region has 17 residues. The germline V gene encodes CDR1 GITISATS and CDR2 ISYDGTV (reference sequence). TCRdb re-called the multiplex PCR reads using CATT. The sample consists of around 24,000 gamma-chain clones, about 3% of them appearing once. The V call is TRGV9, the J call TRGJP. The J gene is absent in TCRdb and was assigned here via DNA matching to germline. The sequenced sample was gamma-delta T cells from blood. The receptor was derived from a pool of human donors (malaria-infected and uninfected, not separated). CDR3 coding DNA: TGTGCCTTGTGGGAGGTGCCGTTGGAGTTGGGCAAAGAAATCAAGGTATTT. This sequence encodes CALWEVPLELGKEIKVF.